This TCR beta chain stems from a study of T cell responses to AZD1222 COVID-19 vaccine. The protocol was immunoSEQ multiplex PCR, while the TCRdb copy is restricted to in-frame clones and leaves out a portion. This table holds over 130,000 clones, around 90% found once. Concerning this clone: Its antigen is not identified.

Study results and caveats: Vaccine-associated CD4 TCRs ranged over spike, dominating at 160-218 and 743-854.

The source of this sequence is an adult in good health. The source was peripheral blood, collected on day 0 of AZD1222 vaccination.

The CDR3 sequence is CASHGEGGTNHYGYTF. CDR3 nucleotide sequence: TGTGCCAGCCACGGGGAGGGGGGCACTAACCACTATGGCTACACCTTC. This chain uses TRBV28 with TRBJ1-2, with D perhaps TRBD1 (6 bases). With 8 bases removed from V and 3 bases from J, the gap between germline ends came to 22 bases. There are 16 residues in the CDR3. Germline V CDR1 and CDR2: MDHEN, SYDVKM.